This T cell receptor beta chain originates from a study of cytomegalovirus exposure and HLA in healthy donors. PCR used 60 Vbeta primers and 13 Jbeta primers. This table comes from immunoSEQ multiplex PCR, and its TCRdb copy is limited to in-frame clones, with some not included. The profile shows under 300,000 clones, 84% of them singletons. The CDR3 extends over 13 amino acids. The trim removed 5 bases at V and 7 bases at J, leaving 7 bases unmatched. CDR1 SGHNT and CDR2 YYREEE come from the germline V gene (reference sequence). A few counts support this clone. The receptor was isolated from a woman aged 35 to 49 in good health and CMV-seropositive. The V and J genes are TRBV5-4 and TRBJ2-5; the match to TRBD1 covers 8 bases. Sequencing was done on a sample of PBMCs. In nucleotides, the CDR3 is TGTGCCAGCAGTGTACAACAGGGGGGGACCCAGTACTTC. Its translation is CASSVQQGGTQYF.